The rows below give T cell receptor beta chains drawn from one sample of a study of T-cell reconstitution after alpha-beta-depleted transplantation in children. TCRdb reanalysed the PCR reads using MiXCR and keeps one entry per CDR3 protein. In the table there are about 300,000 distinct CDR3 sequences, roughly 7.8% of which are singletons. Sequenced material: peripheral blood, taken 360 days after TCRalphabeta/CD19-depleted stem cell transplant. These receptors all stem from a female patient aged 2 to 10 who had a stem cell transplant for Fanconi anemia, so the T cells may come from the graft donor. The CDR3 runs from the conserved cysteine through the conserved F or W. The D gene is left open where the match is weak. Not all rows give a size; the values are once, few, many and, for expanded clones, a class.

D: TRBD1; J: TRBJ2-7; V: TRBV11-2; size: many; DNA: TGTGCCAGCAGCTTTCCGGGACAGGGTGGGAGACGAAGCTCCTACGAGCAGTACTTC; CDR3: CASSFPGQGGRRSSYEQYF
D: -; J: TRBJ1-3; V: TRBV7-3; size: many; DNA: TGTGCCAGCAGCTTATCGGGTACCGTCTCTGGAAACACCATATATTTT; CDR3: CASSLSGTVSGNTIYF
D: -; J: TRBJ1-3; V: TRBV20-1; size: many; DNA: TGCAGTGCCTCTAGGGAGTCTGGAAACACCATATATTTT; CDR3: CSASRESGNTIYF
D: TRBD1; J: TRBJ2-7; V: TRBV25-1; size: many; DNA: TGTGCCAGCAGTGCCCGGGACAGGATGGGTGAGCAGTACTTC; CDR3: CASSARDRMGEQYF
D: -; J: TRBJ2-7; V: TRBV20-1; size: many; DNA: TGCAGTGCTAAAGCCATAGGGTCACGCTACGAGCAGTACTTC; CDR3: CSAKAIGSRYEQYF
D: -; J: TRBJ2-1; V: TRBV7-3; size: few; DNA: TGTGCCAGCAGCTTAGGTAGTTTCCCCTACAATGAGCAGTTCTTC; CDR3: CASSLGSFPYNEQFF
D: -; J: TRBJ2-7; V: TRBV15; size: many; DNA: TGTGCCACCAGCAGTGGGCATGGCTACGAGCAGTACTTC; CDR3: CATSSGHGYEQYF
D: -; J: TRBJ2-3; V: TRBV29-1; size: many; DNA: TGCAGCGTTGAAGATCTCCCACCGGGAACCGCTAGCACAGATACGCAGTATTTT; CDR3: CSVEDLPPGTASTDTQYF
D: TRBD2; J: TRBJ2-3; V: TRBV12-3/TRBV12-4; size: many; DNA: TGTGCCAGCAGTTTAGCGCGACTAGCGGGGGGTCATTGGGATACGCAGTATTTT; CDR3: CASSLARLAGGHWDTQYF
D: TRBD1; J: TRBJ1-5; V: TRBV4-2; size: -; DNA: TGTGCCAGCAGCCATCGACAGGGCGAACAGCCCCAGCATTTT; CDR3: CASSHRQGEQPQHF
D: TRBD1; J: TRBJ1-1; V: TRBV13; size: -; DNA: TGTGCCAGCAGCTTTTACCGGACAGGGTTTTCTATGAACACTGAAGCTTTCTTT; CDR3: CASSFYRTGFSMNTEAFF